One sample yielded the 25 T cell receptor beta chains listed below, sequenced in a study of T cells in localized non-small cell lung cancer. TCRdb's copy holds only in-frame clones and misses some; the assay was immunoSEQ multiplex PCR. The sample consists of more than 100,000 clones, roughly 90% of them appearing once. Sequenced material: peripheral blood, taken before any cancer treatment. Receptors were obtained from a female donor over 55 with stage I lung adenocarcinoma.

This clone was picked up one time. This sequence joins TRBV27 and TRBJ2-2; D call uncertain. V lost 6 bases, J lost 7 bases, and 15 bases lay in between. CDR3 length: 14 residues. CDR1 and CDR2 from the germline V gene are MNHEY and SMNVEV (reference sequence). CDR3 DNA: TGTGCCAGCAGAAGTTTCCTCATTAACGGGGAGCTGTTTTTT. Translating gives CASRSFLINGELFF.

V usage is TRBV19 and J usage is TRBJ2-7; possible D gene TRBD2, 5 bases. The germline V gene encodes CDR1 LNHDA and CDR2 SQIVND (reference sequence). The length of the CDR3 is 14 residues. V was clipped by 8 bases and J by 6 bases, with 20 bases between them. CDR3 loop: CASGVLGGMSEQYF. The CDR3 DNA is TGTGCCAGTGGCGTCCTAGGAGGAATGAGCGAGCAGTACTTC.

The V and J genes are TRBV5-4 and TRBJ1-5, with D perhaps TRBD1 (6 bases). The CDR3 covers 13 residues. The germline V gene has CDR1 SGHNT and CDR2 YYREEE (reference sequence). V was clipped by 3 bases and J by 8 bases, with 12 bases between them. In DNA, the CDR3 is TGTGCCAGCAGCTCAGGGAGGGGGGAGCCCCAGCATTTT. Protein: CASSSGRGEPQHF.

A few counts support this clone. The V gene is TRBV28, the J gene TRBJ1-1, with a possible D match to TRBD1 (6 bases). The CDR3 loop spans 14 amino acids. V lost 2 bases to trimming and J lost 4 bases, with 11 bases between them. Germline loops: CDR1 MDHEN, CDR2 SYDVKM. CDR3 sequence reads: CASSLGGLLTEAFF. For the CDR3, the DNA is TGTGCCAGCAGTTTAGGGGGGCTACTCACTGAAGCTTTCTTT.

V usage is TRBV7-3 and J usage is TRBJ2-1; tentatively, D is TRBD1 or TRBD2 (5 bases each). CDR3 length equals 13 residues. Trimming shortened V by 4 bases and J by 4 bases, and 8 bases separated the two germline ends. Germline V lookup: CDR1 SGHTA, CDR2 FQGTGA. The CDR3 DNA follows: TGTGCCAGCAGCTCAGGGACGTACAATGAGCAGTTCTTC. It yields the protein CASSSGTYNEQFF.

The CDR3 region has the DNA TGTGCCAGCAGCCCAAGTCCGAGATTGGGTGAGCAGTTCTTC. This encodes CASSPSPRLGEQFF. This chain joins TRBV7-3 and TRBJ2-1; no clear D gene. This CDR3 spans 14 amino acids. V dropped 5 bases and J dropped 9 bases, with 17 bases sitting between them. Germline CDR1 SGHTA, CDR2 FQGTGA.

The chain recombines TRBV4-1 with TRBJ2-3, with TRBD2 matching over 12 bases. CDR3 length equals 19 residues. V lost 0 bases and J lost 4; bases outside the gene matches: 11. Germline CDR1 MGHRA, CDR2 YSYEKL. The CDR3 here is CASSQEGLAGGGRADTQYF. The CDR3 DNA is TGCGCCAGCAGCCAAGAGGGGCTAGCGGGAGGGGGTAGGGCAGATACGCAGTATTTT.

This chain joins TRBV6-1 and TRBJ2-7; D may be TRBD1 (6 bases). V was pared by 6 bases and J by 2 bases, with 14 bases between. The V gene's germline CDR1 is MNHNS and CDR2 SASEGT. CDR3 length equals 14 residues. The CDR3 loop reads CASSVTGHAYEQYF. The DNA of the CDR3 is TGTGCCAGCAGCGTGACAGGTCACGCCTACGAGCAGTACTTC.

This chain joins TRBV7-9 and TRBJ2-3, with D hard to call. CDR3 length: 12 residues. Per the germline V gene, CDR1 is SEHNR and CDR2 is FQNEAQ (reference sequence). Trimming pared 5 bases from V and 5 bases from J, leaving 8 bases between. CDR3 nucleotides: TGTGCCAGCAGCGCGTCCAGAGATACGCAGTATTTT. Protein product: CASSASRDTQYF.

The chain couples TRBV10-1 to TRBJ2-3; 9 bases map to TRBD1. J was trimmed by 4 bases and V by 6 bases; bases with no gene match: 2. The CDR3 runs to 13 residues. Germline CDR1 is WNHNN and CDR2 is SYGVQD (reference sequence). DNA of the CDR3: TGCGCCAGCAGGAGGGACAGGGCAGATACGCAGTATTTT. Its translation: CASRRDRADTQYF.

The chain employs TRBV6-1 and TRBJ2-3; tentatively, D is TRBD2 (6 bases). The V and J ends lost 6 bases and 3 bases respectively, with 10 bases between them. The CDR3 runs to 13 residues. The germline gives CDR1 MNHNS, CDR2 SASEGT. The chain's CDR3 is CASRPRGTDTQYF. CDR3 coding DNA: TGTGCCAGCAGGCCCCGGGGGACAGATACGCAGTATTTT.

V gene TRBV5-6 combines with J gene TRBJ1-2; possible D gene TRBD1, 5 bases. Germline values: CDR1 SGHDT, CDR2 YYEEEE. CDR3 length: 13 amino acids. The V end lost 1 base, the J end lost 4 bases, and 8 bases lay between the germline ends. CDR3 nucleotide sequence: TGTGCCAGCAGCTTGTCGGGGGGCTATGGCTACACCTTC. As protein: CASSLSGGYGYTF.

This clone was observed a single time. The rearrangement links TRBV5-1 to TRBJ1-5, with TRBD1 matching over 10 bases. The CDR3 is 14 amino acids. Trimming removed 7 bases from V and 6 bases from J; junction bases left unmatched: 7. In germline, CDR1 is SGHRS, CDR2 YFSETQ. The CDR3 DNA reads as TGCGCCAGCGATCGACAGGGGGCCGGTCAGCCCCAGCATTTT. Translating it yields CASDRQGAGQPQHF.

The genes are TRBV19 and TRBJ2-7; 10 bases agree with TRBD1. V lost 5 bases, J lost 1 base, and 8 bases stayed unmatched. Germline-derived CDR1 and CDR2 are LNHDA and SQIVND (reference sequence). CDR3 length: 16 residues. The CDR3 protein is CASSFLTGQGSYEQYF. The CDR3 coding sequence is TGTGCCAGTAGTTTCCTAACGGGACAGGGGTCCTACGAGCAGTACTTC.

The chain couples TRBV5-1 to TRBJ2-1; possibly TRBD1 or TRBD2 for D (6 bases each). Per germline, CDR1 SGHRS and CDR2 YFSETQ. V shed 0 bases and J shed 0 bases, with 7 bases lying between them. The CDR3 spans 15 residues. DNA for the CDR3: TGCGCCAGCAGCTTGGAGGGGGGCTCCTACAATGAGCAGTTCTTC. Translated: CASSLEGGSYNEQFF.

In nucleotides, the CDR3 is TGTGCCAGCAGCTTCGACAGGGGGCCAGAGACCCAGTACTTC. It specifies CASSFDRGPETQYF. This rearrangement joins TRBV7-2 to TRBJ2-5, with 10 bases lining up with TRBD1. Trimming removed 3 bases from V and 4 bases from J; junction bases left unmatched: 2. Germline CDR1 SGHTA, CDR2 FQGNSA. The CDR3 extends over 14 amino acids.

The chain recombines TRBV5-1 with TRBJ1-1, with 11 bases that match TRBD1. The CDR3 has 16 amino acids. The junction had 8 bases not matched to a gene; V was cut back by 3 bases and J by 4 bases. Per germline, CDR1 SGHRS and CDR2 YFSETQ. This chain's CDR3 is CASSYWTGGSITEAFF. The CDR3 nucleotides are TGCGCCAGCAGCTATTGGACAGGGGGCTCGATCACTGAAGCTTTCTTT.

The gene calls are TRBV27 and TRBJ1-1, with D perhaps matching TRBD1 (5 bases). From germline, CDR1 is MNHEY and CDR2 SMNVEV (reference sequence). The CDR3 extends over 16 amino acids. Trimming took 6 bases from V and 11 from J, leaving 28 bases between them. The DNA of the CDR3 is TGTGCCAGCAGATCTTCCGGGCTGACAGCCTGGACACGGGCTTTCTTT. It codes for CASRSSGLTAWTRAFF.

This chain links TRBV28 with TRBJ2-7; possibly TRBD1 or TRBD2 for D (5 bases each). V was trimmed by 6 bases and J by 9 bases, leaving 15 bases between them. The CDR3 spans 12 residues. Germline V gene sequence: CDR1 MDHEN, CDR2 SYDVKM. This CDR3 is CASRGTPPGQYF. CDR3 in DNA: TGTGCCAGCAGGGGGACGCCCCCTGGGCAGTACTTC. Full variable domain (missing parts from reference TRBV28 and TRBJ2-7): DVKVTQSSRYLVKRTGEKVFLECVQDMDHENMFWYRQDPGLGLRLIYFSYDVKMKEKGDIPEGYSVSREKKERFSLILESASTNQTSMYLCASRGTPPGQYFGPGTRLTVT.

The chain links TRBV27 to TRBJ2-2; the D is unclear. Trimming took off 3 bases at V and 3 bases at J, with 2 bases between the two ends. From germline, CDR1 is MNHEY and CDR2 SMNVEV (reference sequence). This CDR3 has 12 residues. CDR3 protein: CASSLYTGELFF. As DNA, the CDR3 is TGTGCCAGCAGTTTGTACACCGGGGAGCTGTTTTTT.

J is TRBJ2-7 and V is TRBV27; D might be TRBD1 or TRBD2, each matching 6 bases. V gave up 3 bases and J gave up 1 base, with 13 bases separating them. Germline CDR1 reads MNHEY; CDR2 reads SMNVEV (reference sequence). The CDR3 is 15 residues long. CDR3 in DNA: TGTGCCAGCAGTTTCACGGGGGCCCAGTCCTACGAGCAGTACTTC. Translated, it gives CASSFTGAQSYEQYF.

The chain combines TRBV4-1 with TRBJ2-7, with D maybe TRBD2 (5 bases). In germline, CDR1 is MGHRA, CDR2 YSYEKL. Trimming cost V 0 bases and J 4 bases, with 7 bases left between them. The CDR3 covers 13 residues. CDR3 sequence reads: CASSQESGYEQYF. In DNA form, the CDR3 reads TGCGCCAGCAGCCAAGAAAGCGGATACGAGCAGTACTTC.

This chain uses TRBV5-6 with TRBJ1-2, with D unresolved. Germline loops: CDR1 SGHDT, CDR2 YYEEEE. The CDR3 loop spans 13 amino acids. V dropped 5 bases and J dropped 7 bases, with 15 bases sitting between them. The DNA for the CDR3 is TGTGCCAGCAGTTTAGACGTAGTTTTTGGCTACACCTTC. Amino acids: CASSLDVVFGYTF.

The rearrangement links TRBV28 to TRBJ1-1; possible D gene TRBD1, 6 bases. The V gene's germline CDR1 is MDHEN and CDR2 SYDVKM. V was pared by 6 bases and J by 6 bases, with 17 bases between. The CDR3 has 14 residues. CDR3 region: CASRGGGEGPEAFF. DNA for the CDR3: TGTGCCAGCAGAGGGGGGGGTGAAGGCCCTGAAGCTTTCTTT.

The J gene is TRBJ1-1, the V gene TRBV6-1; D gene uncertain. Trimming shortened V by 6 bases and J by 1 base, and 12 bases separated the two germline ends. This CDR3 is 14 amino acids long. Germline V CDR1 and CDR2: MNHNS, SASEGT. CDR3 residues: CASRLRSTNTEAFF. In nucleotides, the CDR3 is TGTGCCAGCAGACTAAGGTCGACGAACACTGAAGCTTTCTTT.